These 16 T cell receptor beta chains were sequenced from one sample in a study of shared clonotypes between healthy human individuals. Clones were sequenced by immunoSEQ multiplex PCR, and TCRdb holds only the in-frame ones, with some missing. Among roughly 490,000 clones listed, over 65% were seen once. Sequenced material: PBMCs. The receptors come from a woman aged 40 to 50 in good health. Some clones in this sample may be carry-over from other donors' samples.

Only one count was recorded for this clone. The genes are TRBV5-1 and TRBJ2-1, with 7 bases that match TRBD1. This CDR3 has 15 amino acids. V dropped 4 bases and J dropped 2; count of bases not matched to a gene: 6. The germline CDR1 and CDR2 sequences are SGHRS and YFSETQ. CDR3 bases: TGCGCCAGCAGCCCGACAGGGTGGCCCTACAATGAGCAGTTCTTC. Amino acids: CASSPTGWPYNEQFF.

This clone was seen a handful of times. This chain links TRBV19 with TRBJ1-1; D remains unclear. Germline V gene sequence: CDR1 LNHDA, CDR2 SQIVND (reference sequence). Trimming removed 3 bases at V and 3 bases at J, with 5 bases between. CDR3 length: 12 residues. In DNA, the CDR3 is TGTGCCAGTAGTATGCGTTACACTGAAGCTTTCTTT. Its protein is CASSMRYTEAFF.

The chain combines TRBV7-6 with TRBJ2-5; no clear D. The CDR3 loop spans 12 amino acids. Germline CDR1 reads SGHVS; CDR2 reads FNYEAQ. Trimming took 5 bases from V and 10 from J, leaving 14 bases between them. The CDR3 region is CASSPDFYDQYF. In DNA form, the CDR3 reads TGTGCCAGCAGCCCCGACTTCTACGACCAGTACTTC.

The genes are TRBV11-2 and TRBJ2-7; 7 bases line up with TRBD2. The CDR3 contains 16 residues. With V trimmed by 8 bases and J by 6 bases, 19 bases remained unmatched. Looked up from germline, CDR1 is SGHAT and CDR2 is FQNNGV. The CDR3 loop reads CASAPNLGGGFREQYF. CDR3 nucleotide sequence: TGTGCCAGCGCCCCCAACCTGGGGGGGGGATTTCGCGAGCAGTACTTC.

The V call is TRBV25-1, the J call TRBJ2-7, with D hard to call. Germline V gene data show CDR1 as MGHDK and CDR2 as SYGVNS. V dropped 4 bases and J dropped 0 bases, with 4 bases sitting between them. The CDR3 has 12 amino acids. DNA of the CDR3: TGTGCCAGCAGTGTGAGCTCCTACGAGCAGTACTTC. Its translation: CASSVSSYEQYF.

The chain joins TRBV30 to TRBJ2-7, with D possibly matching TRBD2 (6 bases). Deletions cut 5 bases from V and 0 bases from J, with 14 bases between. The CDR3 has 14 residues. Germline V gene sequence: CDR1 GTSNPN, CDR2 SVGIG (reference sequence). The CDR3 DNA follows: TGTGCCTGGGGCCGTAGCGGAGGCTCCTACGAGCAGTACTTC. It yields the protein CAWGRSGGSYEQYF.

Worth noting for this clone: A read error is likely here: a far larger clone is one base away. The chain recombines TRBV2 with TRBJ2-7; TRBD2 agrees at 7 bases. Germline V gene lookup returns CDR1 SNHLY and CDR2 FYNNEI. The CDR3 spans 12 residues. The junction had 4 bases not matched to a gene; V was cut back by 11 bases and J by 0 bases. The CDR3 protein is CAGQRGSYEQYF. CDR3 in DNA: TGTGCCGGCCAGCGGGGCTCCTACGAGCAGTACTTC. Full variable domain (remainder filled in from reference TRBV2 and TRBJ2-7): EPEVTQTPSHQVTQMGQEVILRCVPISNHLYFYWYRQILGQKVEFLVSFYNNEISEKSEIFDDQFSVERPDGSNFTLKIRSTKLEDSAMYFCAGQRGSYEQYFGPGTRLTVT.

This clone has a handful of counts. This chain links TRBV4-2 with TRBJ1-1; D unresolved. This CDR3 region has 14 residues. V gave up 3 bases and J gave up 6 bases, with 14 bases separating them. CDR1 LGHNA and CDR2 YNFKEQ come from the germline V gene. The CDR3 is CASSHFGVMAEAFF. CDR3 bases: TGTGCCAGCAGCCATTTCGGGGTAATGGCTGAAGCTTTCTTT.

The genes are TRBV28 and TRBJ2-1; D remains ambiguous. This CDR3 contains 14 residues. CDR1 MDHEN and CDR2 SYDVKM come from the germline V gene. V gave up 6 bases and J gave up 0 bases, with 9 bases separating them. The CDR3 spells CASRSPVSYNEQFF. In nucleotides, the CDR3 is TGTGCCAGCAGGTCACCAGTCTCCTACAATGAGCAGTTCTTC.

The chain recombines TRBV7-9 with TRBJ2-1; D ambiguous. Trimming left V 5 bases short and J 0 bases short, with 8 bases between. Germline-derived CDR1 and CDR2 are SEHNR and FQNEAQ (reference sequence). This CDR3 is 14 amino acids long. CDR3 amino acids: CASSATSSYNEQFF. CDR3 DNA sequence: TGTGCCAGCAGCGCCACCAGCTCCTACAATGAGCAGTTCTTC. Full variable domain (outside the CDR3, taken from reference TRBV7-9 and TRBJ2-1): DTGVSQNPRHKITKRGQNVTFRCDPISEHNRLYWYRQTLGQGPEFLTYFQNEAQLEKSRLLSDRFSAERPKGSFSTLEIQRTEQGDSAMYLCASSATSSYNEQFFGPGTRLTVL.

This clone was counted ten times or more. The genes are TRBV9 and TRBJ2-3, with unresolved D. The CDR3 loop spans 14 amino acids. In germline, CDR1 is SGDLS, CDR2 YYNGEE. Trimming took 0 bases from V and 0 from J, leaving 5 bases between them. In DNA, the CDR3 is TGTGCCAGCAGCGTAGACTCTAGCACAGATACGCAGTATTTT. Protein: CASSVDSSTDTQYF.

The chain couples TRBV19 to TRBJ1-4, with TRBD1 as a possible D gene (5 bases). The CDR3 totals 15 residues. Germline V CDR1 and CDR2: LNHDA, SQIVND (reference sequence). Trimming stripped 5 bases from V and 0 bases from J, with 10 bases between. CDR3 region: CASSPDSTTNEKLFF. The CDR3, as DNA: TGTGCCAGTAGTCCAGACAGTACAACTAATGAAAAACTGTTTTTT.

This rearrangement joins TRBV18 to TRBJ2-5; TRBD1 aligns across 7 bases. V gave up 0 bases and J gave up 5 bases; unmatched junction bases: 3. This CDR3 has 14 amino acids. Germline V lookup: CDR1 KGHSH, CDR2 LQKENI. The chain's CDR3 is CASSPPVRGETQYF. For the CDR3, the DNA is TGTGCCAGCTCACCACCCGTCAGGGGGGAGACCCAGTACTTC. The variable domain in full, completed from reference TRBV18 and TRBJ2-5, reads NAGVMQNPRHLVRRRGQEARLRCSPMKGHSHVYWYRQLPEEGLKFMVYLQKENIIDESGMPKERFSAEFPKEGPSILRIQQVVRGDSAAYFCASSPPVRGETQYFGPGTRLLVL.

The chain carries TRBV4-2 and TRBJ1-4, with 9 bases identical to TRBD1. This CDR3 contains 16 residues. The germline V gene encodes CDR1 LGHNA and CDR2 YNFKEQ. The junction had 6 bases not matched to a gene; V was cut back by 1 base and J by 6 bases. DNA for the CDR3: TGTGCCAGCAGCCAAGTGTCCGGGACAGGGTATGAAAAACTGTTTTTT. This encodes CASSQVSGTGYEKLFF.

This chain connects TRBV28 to TRBJ2-7; D is possibly TRBD2 (6 bases). CDR1 is MDHEN, CDR2 SYDVKM, per germline. The CDR3 covers 12 residues. Trimming stripped 3 bases from V and 7 bases from J, with 10 bases between. The CDR3 loop reads CASSLGGWEQYF. CDR3 coding DNA: TGTGCCAGCAGTTTGGGGGGATGGGAGCAGTACTTC.

The chain carries TRBV6-5 and TRBJ2-2; 8 bases are a match to TRBD1. Germline V gives CDR1 MNHEY, CDR2 SVGAGI. J lost 6 bases, V lost 5 bases, and 5 bases had no gene match. The CDR3 has 14 residues. The CDR3 sequence is CASSLMTGAGELFF. The CDR3 bases are TGTGCCAGCAGTCTCATGACAGGGGCCGGGGAGCTGTTTTTT.